This T cell receptor (beta chain) was identified during a study of OX40 agonist ivuxolimab in advanced cancers. The CDR3 sequence is 13 residues long. Germline V gene lookup returns CDR1 LNHDA and CDR2 SQIVND (reference sequence). The ends were cut back, 4 bases at V and 7 bases at J, with 8 bases in the middle. Remarks on this clone: The same CDR3 is also encoded by other DNA sequences in this sample.

Using immunoSEQ multiplex PCR, the repertoire was profiled, and TCRdb retains in-frame clones only, with some absent. The table has tens of thousands of clones, over 75% seen once. The sequencing here drew on CD4+ or CD8+ T cells sorted from blood, taken in a trial of the OX40 agonist ivuxolimab. The receptor was derived from an adult with an advanced solid tumor such as melanoma, head and neck, liver or kidney cancer. The chain has TRBV19 and TRBJ1-6; D perhaps matches TRBD1 (5 bases). The CDR3 DNA sequence: TGTGCCAGTAGTAGGGGGGGGAATTCACCCCTCCACTTT. This translates into CASSRGGNSPLHF.